The entry below gives a single TCR beta chain sequence along with its context. The antigen is undetermined. The record originates from a study of graft-versus-host responses after intestinal transplantation. At the level of the study: Tacrolimus plus steroids were given to all recipients for roughly three years, preceded by anti-thymocyte globulin induction.

Notes on the study in general: GvH clones were found in recipient marrow; some appeared first in ileum or blood. After transplant, early declines in HvG clones were associated with peak levels of circulating GvH clones.

The CDR3 consists of 16 residues. V was clipped by 4 bases and J by 4 bases; unmatched bases: 6. CDR1 and CDR2 from the germline V gene are SGDLS and YYNGEE. Generated by immunoSEQ multiplex PCR, the TCRdb table keeps only in-frame clones and is missing some. The sample carries 80,000 to 100,000 clones, around 91% recorded once. Here the sequenced sample was unstimulated CD4+ T cells sorted from spleen or lymph node cells, taken before transplant. This rearrangement joins TRBV9 to TRBJ2-5, with 14 bases that match TRBD2. The sequence was collected from a human donor who was the organ donor for an intestinal transplant. In nucleotides, the CDR3 is TGTGCCAGCAGCCCCCAGGGGACTAGCGGGGGAGAGACCCAGTACTTC. It codes for CASSPQGTSGGETQYF.